This T cell receptor beta chain originates from a study of chemoradiotherapy in HPV16-positive cancers. Overall study results and limits: In HPV16-positive patients, HPV-responsive T-cell expansion tracked better recurrence-free survival.

The sample holds one count of this clone. Its antigen remains unidentified. Trimming cost V 5 bases and J 0 bases, with 11 bases left between them. CDR3 size: 14 residues. Germline loops: CDR1 SGHVS, CDR2 FNYEAQ. TCRdb's copy holds only in-frame clones and misses some; the assay was immunoSEQ multiplex PCR. Of some 25,000 clones in the sample, 94% were seen once. The clonotype was recovered from a human donor with HPV-associated anogenital cancer. The sample was collected from a patient who underwent chemoradiotherapy. The gene calls are TRBV7-6 and TRBJ2-7; possibly TRBD1 for D (5 bases). The CDR3 sequence is CASSPGHSSYEQYF. For the CDR3, the DNA is TGTGCCAGCAGCCCCGGACACAGCTCCTACGAGCAGTACTTC.